This is a list of T cell receptor beta chains from one sample in a study of blood T cells in healthy people across ages. TCRdb re-analysed the 5' RACE reads in MiXCR, keeping a single row per CDR3 protein. The repertoire consists of approximately 600,000 distinct CDR3 sequences, with roughly 50% occurring once and the leading ten covering 35% to 40%. Sample: blood. The receptor source for this set is a man aged 55 to 70 in good health. Both conserved end residues are part of each CDR3. The D gene is left open where the match is weak. Size tells how often a clone was seen (once, few, many) or the class of an expanded clone, and some rows leave it out.

d_call j_call clone_size v_call cdr3_nt cdr3_aa
. TRBJ1-2 . TRBV14 TGTGCCAGCAACCCAGGTTCGGGGCTATTCGATGGCTACACCTTC CASNPGSGLFDGYTF
. TRBJ2-1 few TRBV6-5 TGTGCCAGCAGTTACTCATTACGGGGGGCCAGAGACAATGAGCAGTTCTTC CASSYSLRGARDNEQFF
TRBD2 TRBJ2-5 . TRBV2 TGTGCCAGCGGTCTTAGCGGGGGACAAGAGACCCAGTACTTC CASGLSGGQETQYF
TRBD2 TRBJ2-1 . TRBV6-5 TGTGCCAGCAGCCCAGCGGGGGGGCCTGGGAATGAGCAGTTCTTC CASSPAGGPGNEQFF
. TRBJ2-4 few TRBV6-6 TGTGCCAGCAGTTACTCCCGAGGAGGGGCCAACAACATTCAGTACTTC CASSYSRGGANNIQYF
TRBD2 TRBJ2-7 . TRBV13 TGTGCCAGCAGCGGTAGCGGGGGGGACACCTACGAGCAGTACTTC CASSGSGGDTYEQYF
TRBD2 TRBJ2-7 few TRBV6-1 TGTGCCAGCAGTGCCCCGGGACTAGGAGCCTACGAGCAGTACTTC CASSAPGLGAYEQYF
TRBD1 TRBJ2-7 . TRBV20-1 TGCAGTGCTCTTAGACAGGGTGGGTTCTACGAGCAGTACTTC CSALRQGGFYEQYF
. TRBJ2-7 few TRBV20-1 TGCAGTGCTAGAGTTTGGGGGCCCCTAGGTGGGTACGAGCAGTACTTC CSARVWGPLGGYEQYF
TRBD1 TRBJ2-1 . TRBV5-1 TGCGCCAGCAGCTTGGGGCCCCCGGGACAGCTATACAATGAGCAGTTCTTC CASSLGPPGQLYNEQFF
TRBD1 TRBJ2-1 few TRBV2 TGTGCCAGCAGGCAGGGACAGGGAGAGTACAATGAGCAGTTCTTC CASRQGQGEYNEQFF
. TRBJ2-3 . TRBV5-4 TGTGCCAGCAGCTTGCAACGGGCAGATACGCAGTATTTT CASSLQRADTQYF
TRBD1 TRBJ2-1 . TRBV20-1 TGCAGTGCTAGCGCTCTACAGGGGGCAGCCTACAATGAGCAGTTCTTC CSASALQGAAYNEQFF
. TRBJ2-5 few TRBV4-1 TGCGCCAGCAGCCAAGAGAGGGCGGGCCAAGAGACCCAGTACTTC CASSQERAGQETQYF
. TRBJ2-5 . TRBV20-1 TGCAGTGCTAGAGATGTGAGCCTAGCGTACTACAATAAGCAGTACTTC CSARDVSLAYYNKQYF
. TRBJ2-1 . TRBV2 TGTGCCAGCACCTTGCTTCTACAGGCTGGTGTCAATGAGCAGTTCTTC CASTLLLQAGVNEQFF
TRBD2 TRBJ2-2 few TRBV11-2 TGTGCCAGCAGCGCACGACTAGCGGGGAACACCGGGGAGCTGTTTTTT CASSARLAGNTGELFF
. TRBJ2-5 . TRBV5-1 TGCGCCAGCAGCTTGGTGGCAGGACAAGCGACCCAGTACTTC CASSLVAGQATQYF
. TRBJ2-5 few TRBV12-3/TRBV12-4 TGTGCCAGCAGCCCCCTTGGGCGGGGCAATTCAGAGACCCAGTACTTC CASSPLGRGNSETQYF
TRBD1 TRBJ2-7 . TRBV10-3 TGTGCCATCAGTGATCCCCAGACAGGGACCCACGAGCAGTACTTC CAISDPQTGTHEQYF
TRBD1 TRBJ2-7 many TRBV18 TGTGCCAGCTCACTAAGTCCGGGACAGGGGACCAGCTCCTACGAGCAGTACTTC CASSLSPGQGTSSYEQYF
TRBD2 TRBJ2-1 . TRBV25-1 TGTGCCAGCAGTGAATCTGGGGGGGATAAGCAGTTCTTC CASSESGGDKQFF
. TRBJ1-1 once TRBV29-1 TGCAGCGTTGAGGAGGGTTTATTGACTGAAGCTTTCTTT CSVEEGLLTEAFF
TRBD1 TRBJ2-7 . TRBV7-9 TGTGCCAGCAGCATACGGGACAGCTCCTACGAGCAGTACTTC CASSIRDSSYEQYF
. TRBJ2-7 . TRBV7-2 TGTGCCAGCAGCTTAGGCCAATCAACAGCCCTTCCCTACGAGCAGTACTTC CASSLGQSTALPYEQYF
. TRBJ2-6 once TRBV29-1 TGCGGCGTTGGGGACACCGGGGCCAACGTCCTGACTTTC CGVGDTGANVLTF
. TRBJ2-7 . TRBV3-1 TGTGCCAGCAGCCAAGTGAACCCCTACGAGCAGTACTTC CASSQVNPYEQYF
. TRBJ2-4 . TRBV7-9 TGTGCCAGCAGCTTAACGATACTAGCCAAAAACATTCAGTACTTC CASSLTILAKNIQYF
. TRBJ2-7 many TRBV4-1 TGCGCCAGCAGCCAAGATACCCCTTCGACCTACGAGCAGTACTTC CASSQDTPSTYEQYF
. TRBJ1-2 few TRBV5-1 TGCGCCAGCAGCTTCCTTTTAGTCTATGGCTACACCTTC CASSFLLVYGYTF
. TRBJ1-1 . TRBV20-1 TGCAGTGCTAGAGACCAGGGCATTGAAGCTTTCTTT CSARDQGIEAFF
. TRBJ1-2 . TRBV5-1 TGCGCCAGCAGCCCGCCGGGACAAGGCTACACCTTC CASSPPGQGYTF
TRBD2 TRBJ2-1 once TRBV4-2 TGTGCCAGCAGCCAAGATCGTCTAGCGGGGGGATACAATGAGCAGTTCTTC CASSQDRLAGGYNEQFF
TRBD1 TRBJ1-1 . TRBV6-1 TGTGCCAGCAGTCAGTTTTGGGGGACAGGGGGAATAAGAACTGAAGCTTTCTTT CASSQFWGTGGIRTEAFF
. TRBJ2-3 . TRBV11-2 TGTGCCAGCACCCCTAAAGGGGAAAGCACAGATACGCAGTATTTT CASTPKGESTDTQYF
. TRBJ2-3 . TRBV10-2 TGCGCCAGCAGTGAGGGCGGGGTGACCACAGATACGCAGTATTTT CASSEGGVTTDTQYF
. TRBJ2-3 . TRBV3-1 TGTGCCAGCAGCCAAGATTGGGCTTCCACAGATACGCAGTATTTT CASSQDWASTDTQYF
. TRBJ1-1 once TRBV28 TGTGCCAGCAGACGTTCGGGGCGAGGTACTGAAGCTTTCTTT CASRRSGRGTEAFF
TRBD2 TRBJ2-3 many TRBV7-2 TGTGCCAGCAGCTTAGCCGTAGGGAGGGGTAGCACAGATACGCAGTATTTT CASSLAVGRGSTDTQYF
TRBD1 TRBJ2-1 . TRBV6-1 TGTGCCAGCAGTCTACGAGCCGGGACAGGGTACAATGAGCAGTTCTTC CASSLRAGTGYNEQFF
TRBD2 TRBJ2-5 . TRBV7-2 TGTGCCAGCAGCTACACTAGCGGGGGTAGGGAGACCCAGTACTTC CASSYTSGGRETQYF
. TRBJ2-7 . TRBV5-1 TGCGCCAGCAGCTTGCGGCAGGAAGACAATGAGCAGTACTTC CASSLRQEDNEQYF
TRBD2 TRBJ2-2 . TRBV3-1 TGTGCCAGCAGCCAAGGACTAGCGGGGGCACGGGGCACCGGGGAGCTGTTTTTT CASSQGLAGARGTGELFF
TRBD2 TRBJ2-6 few TRBV27 TGTGCCAGCAGTGAAAGACTAGCGGGCAACCCTGGGGCCAACGTCCTGACTTTC CASSERLAGNPGANVLTF
. TRBJ1-2 many TRBV27 TGTGCCAGCAGCCCCGCCGTGCAAGACTATGGCTACACCTTC CASSPAVQDYGYTF
. TRBJ2-5 many TRBV6-2/TRBV6-3 TGTGCCAGCAGGAGTTACCACTCGCAGTACTTC CASRSYHSQYF
. TRBJ1-4 . TRBV20-1 TGCAGTGCTAGAACCGGACAGACTAATGAAAAACTGTTTTTT CSARTGQTNEKLFF
TRBD1 TRBJ2-5 few TRBV7-9 TGTGCCAGCAGCTCCCGTCGGGACAGGGTCGTGGAGACCCAGTACTTC CASSSRRDRVVETQYF
TRBD1 TRBJ2-7 . TRBV5-6 TGTGCCAGCAGCCCTAACAGGGGGAGCTCCTACAATGAGCAGTACTTC CASSPNRGSSYNEQYF